These 9 T cell receptor beta chains were sequenced from one sample in a study of CD8+ T cells in alopecia areata. In each case, RNA was isolated and then reverse transcribed into cDNA as the sequencing template. Sequencing used immunoSEQ multiplex PCR; TCRdb keeps in-frame clones, though not all of them. The data contain 150,000 or so clones, about 88% of them singletons. This sample's treatment: oral pan-JAK inhibitor, 5-10 mg twice daily. The sample was CD8+ T cells sorted from blood, taken at week 4, from a patient treated with tofacitinib. These receptors were taken from a human donor with alopecia areata.

The chain has TRBV7-3 and TRBJ1-1; D is possibly TRBD1 (5 bases). The CDR3 runs 16 residues. V lost 6 bases and J 6 bases, leaving 23 bases between the germline ends. The V gene's germline CDR1 is SGHTA and CDR2 FQGTGA. CDR3 coding DNA: TGTGCCAGCAGGGACAATAATGCGGAGGGCTTCTCTGAAGCTTTCTTT. Translation gives CASRDNNAEGFSEAFF.

The CDR3 reads CASSGEAPGSGGYTF. CDR3 nucleotides: TGTGCCAGCAGTGGGGAGGCCCCGGGGAGTGGTGGCTACACCTTC. The V call is TRBV6-4, the J call TRBJ1-2; the D is unclear. The CDR3 contains 15 residues. The ends were cut back, 4 bases at V and 7 bases at J, with 19 bases in the middle. CDR1 is MRHNA, CDR2 SNTAGT, per germline.

The chain couples TRBV9 to TRBJ1-1, with D possibly TRBD1 on 6 matching bases. Germline V CDR1 and CDR2: SGDLS, YYNGEE. V was shortened by 4 bases and J by 0 bases, with 10 bases between the two germline ends. This CDR3 comprises 14 residues. CDR3 amino acids: CASSSSGVNTEAFF. For the CDR3, the DNA is TGTGCCAGCAGCTCGTCAGGGGTGAACACTGAAGCTTTCTTT.

The V and J genes are TRBV29-1 and TRBJ2-7; D ambiguous. The V and J ends lost 0 bases and 4 bases respectively, with 7 bases between them. CDR1 is SQVTM and CDR2 is ANQGSEA in the germline V gene. CDR3 size: 12 residues. Here the CDR3 DNA reads TGCAGCGTTGAAGAGTCTAGATACGAGCAGTACTTC. Translating gives CSVEESRYEQYF.

This clone has only a few counts. The chain is built from TRBV6-1 and TRBJ2-6; D is undetermined. Germline V CDR1 and CDR2: MNHNS, SASEGT. CDR3 size: 19 residues. V dropped 0 bases and J dropped 0 bases, with 15 bases sitting between them. The CDR3 DNA follows: TGTGCCAGCAGTGAAGCGCGAATGGTCTCCGACTCTGGGGCCAACGTCCTGACTTTC. It yields the protein CASSEARMVSDSGANVLTF.

The chain employs TRBV29-1 and TRBJ2-7; D may match TRBD1 or TRBD2 (5 bases each). V lost 6 bases and J 2 bases, leaving 14 bases between the germline ends. The germline V gene has CDR1 SQVTM and CDR2 ANQGSEA. The CDR3 covers 13 residues. CDR3 in DNA: TGCAGCGTGTGTAGGGACCGAACCTACGAGCAGTACTTC. The encoded protein is CSVCRDRTYEQYF.

CDR3 protein: CASTTFRGHEQYF. CDR3 DNA: TGTGCCAGTACCACCTTCAGGGGCCACGAGCAGTACTTC. The J gene is TRBJ2-7, the V gene TRBV19; weak D call: TRBD1 (6 bases). The CDR3 consists of 13 residues. Between the trimmed V and J ends, which lost 7 bases and 5 bases, there was a span of 15 bases. Looked up from germline, CDR1 is LNHDA and CDR2 is SQIVND (reference sequence).

This chain uses TRBV4-2 with TRBJ1-5, with no clear D. The CDR3 contains 14 residues. The germline gives CDR1 LGHNA, CDR2 YNFKEQ. V lost 1 base and J 6 bases, leaving 10 bases between the germline ends. CDR3 DNA sequence: TGTGCCAGCAGCCAAGTTGAAGACCTTCAGCCCCAGCATTTT. Translating it yields CASSQVEDLQPQHF.

The V gene is TRBV14, the J gene TRBJ1-1; TRBD1 matches 7 bases. V gave up 5 bases and J gave up 4 bases; unmatched junction bases: 4. Looked up from germline, CDR1 is SGHDN and CDR2 is FVKESK. This CDR3 is built from 13 residues. DNA of the CDR3: TGTGCCAGCAGCATATCAGGGGGCACTGAAGCTTTCTTT. This gives the protein CASSISGGTEAFF.